This TCR beta chain was captured in a study of blood T cell repertoires in COVID-19. Study at large: Sites across the United States, Italy and Spain contributed samples from acute and convalescent COVID-19. Sources were T cells, B-cell-depleted T cells, or PBMCs; the material itself was cDNA or gDNA.

This CDR3 contains 15 residues. Germline trimming cut 1 base from V and 3 bases from J; bases unmatched to any gene: 1. Germline CDR1 SGHTA, CDR2 FQGNSA. Original methodology: Reference gene primer amplification in the assay estimated nucleated cell counts. Only in-frame clones appear in the TCRdb table, and some are missing; sequencing was by immunoSEQ multiplex PCR. V, J and clone size reflect that table, while D and trimming were determined from the DNA. The sample lists 150,000 or so clones, under 85% occurring once. The gene calls are TRBV7-2 and TRBJ2-1; 9 bases map to TRBD2. The sequence came from a human donor in a cohort sampled during active COVID-19. The sample taken for sequencing was peripheral blood. This chain's CDR3 is CASSLGSGSYNEQFF. Here the CDR3 DNA reads TGTGCCAGCAGCTTAGGTAGCGGGAGCTACAATGAGCAGTTCTTC. Full variable domain (remainder filled in from reference TRBV7-2 and TRBJ2-1): GAGVSQSPSNKVTEKGKDVELRCDPISGHTALYWYRQSLGQGLEFLIYFQGNSAPDKSGLPSDRFSAERTGGSVSTLTIQRTQQEDSAVYLCASSLGSGSYNEQFFGPGTRLTVL.